This entry features one T cell receptor (beta chain) sequence. This CDR3 is 17 amino acids long. The V and J ends lost 3 bases and 3 bases, in that order; junction bases with no gene match: 15. Germline CDR1 is DFQATT and CDR2 is SNEGSKA (reference sequence). TCRdb's table, derived via immunoSEQ multiplex PCR, lists solely in-frame clones and lacks some. Here the sample spans 100,000 to 150,000 clones, roughly 90% being singletons. The source of the sample is a study of blood T cell repertoires in COVID-19. This chain uses TRBV20-1 with TRBJ1-1, with 8 nucleotides matching TRBD1. Sequenced sample: peripheral blood. The TCR sequence derives from a man aged 50 to 60 with active or convalescent COVID-19. In DNA form, the CDR3 reads TGCAGTGCTAGTCGATCAAGGACAGGGTGGTCGGACACTGAAGCTTTCTTT. Encoded protein: CSASRSRTGWSDTEAFF.